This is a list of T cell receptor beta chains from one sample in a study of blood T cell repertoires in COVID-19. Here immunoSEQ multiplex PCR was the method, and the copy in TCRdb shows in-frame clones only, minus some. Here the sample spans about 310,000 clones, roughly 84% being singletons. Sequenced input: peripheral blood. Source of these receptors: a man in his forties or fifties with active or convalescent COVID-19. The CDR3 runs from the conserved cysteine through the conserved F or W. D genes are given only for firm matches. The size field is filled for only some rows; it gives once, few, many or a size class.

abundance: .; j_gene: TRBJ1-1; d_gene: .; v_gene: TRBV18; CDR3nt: TGTGCCAGCTCATGGGGGGACACTGAAGCTTTCTTT; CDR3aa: CASSWGDTEAFF
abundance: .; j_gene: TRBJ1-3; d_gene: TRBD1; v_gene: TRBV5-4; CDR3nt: TGTGCCAGCAGCGCGGACAGGGACCGTGGAAACACCATATATTTT; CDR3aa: CASSADRDRGNTIYF
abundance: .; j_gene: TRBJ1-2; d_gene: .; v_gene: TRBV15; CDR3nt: TGTGCCACCAGCAGAGGGGTAGGCAGGGGAAGAGGCTACACCTTC; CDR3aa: CATSRGVGRGRGYTF
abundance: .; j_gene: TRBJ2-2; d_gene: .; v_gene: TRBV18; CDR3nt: TGTGCCAGCTCACCGACGGTGGGGCTGAACACCGGGGAGCTGTTTTTT; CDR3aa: CASSPTVGLNTGELFF
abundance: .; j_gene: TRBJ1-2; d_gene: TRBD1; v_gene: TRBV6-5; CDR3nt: TGTGCCAGCAGTCAGGGGGACTATGGCTACACCTTC; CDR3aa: CASSQGDYGYTF
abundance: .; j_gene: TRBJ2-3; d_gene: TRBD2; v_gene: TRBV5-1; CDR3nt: TGCGCCAGTTCAGAGACTAGCGGCACAGATACGCAGTATTTT; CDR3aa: CASSETSGTDTQYF
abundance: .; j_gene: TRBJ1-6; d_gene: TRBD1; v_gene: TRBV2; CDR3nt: TGTGCCAGCGGCCTGACAGGGGGCAATTCACCCCTCCACTTT; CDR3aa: CASGLTGGNSPLHF
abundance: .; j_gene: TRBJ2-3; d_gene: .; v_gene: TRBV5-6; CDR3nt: TGTGCCAGCTCAGTGGGGGGGCTCGGCACAGATACGCAGTATTTT; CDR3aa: CASSVGGLGTDTQYF
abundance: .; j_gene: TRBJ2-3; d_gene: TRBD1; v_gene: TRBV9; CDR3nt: TGTGCCAGCAGCCTCTGGACAGGGGGCCTGGACACAGATACGCAGTATTTT; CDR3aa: CASSLWTGGLDTDTQYF
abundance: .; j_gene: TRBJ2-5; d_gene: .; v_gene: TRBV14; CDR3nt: TGTGCCAGCAGCCACCCCACAGGGACAGAGACCCAGTACTTC; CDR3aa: CASSHPTGTETQYF
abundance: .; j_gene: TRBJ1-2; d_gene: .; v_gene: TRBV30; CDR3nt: TGTGCCTGGAGTGTAGAGGTTTTAGGGGTTGGGGGCTACACCTTC; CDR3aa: CAWSVEVLGVGGYTF
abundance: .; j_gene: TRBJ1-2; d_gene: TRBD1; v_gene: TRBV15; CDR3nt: TGTGCCACCAGCAGAACCGGGACAGGGTTTAGCTACACCTTC; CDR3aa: CATSRTGTGFSYTF
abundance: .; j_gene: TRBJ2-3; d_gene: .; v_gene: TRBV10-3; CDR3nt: TGTGCCATCAGTGAGTCAAATCGACCGGGAGATACGCAGTATTTT; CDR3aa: CAISESNRPGDTQYF
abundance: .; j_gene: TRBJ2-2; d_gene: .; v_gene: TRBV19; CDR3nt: TGTGCCAGTAGTAAATGGGGAGGTGGATCCGGGGAGCTGTTTTTT; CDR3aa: CASSKWGGGSGELFF
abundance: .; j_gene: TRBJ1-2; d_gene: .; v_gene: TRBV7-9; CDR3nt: TGTGCCAGCAGCTTAGGGGCAGGGTTTACTAATGGCTACACCTTC; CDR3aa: CASSLGAGFTNGYTF
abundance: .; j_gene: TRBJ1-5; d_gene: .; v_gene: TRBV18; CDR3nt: TGTGCCAGCTCAGGGATGGAGGATCAGCCCCAGCATTTT; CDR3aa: CASSGMEDQPQHF
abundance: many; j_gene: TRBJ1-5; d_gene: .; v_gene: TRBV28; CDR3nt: TGTGCCAGCAGTTTATCACAGGGTGGGAATCAGCCCCAGCATTTT; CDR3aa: CASSLSQGGNQPQHF
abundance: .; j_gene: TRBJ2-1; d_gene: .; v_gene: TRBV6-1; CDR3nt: TGTGCCAGCAGTGACGGGGGACGCAGCAATCACAATGAGCAGTTCTTC; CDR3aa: CASSDGGRSNHNEQFF
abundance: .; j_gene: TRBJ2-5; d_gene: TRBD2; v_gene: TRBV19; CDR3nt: TGTGCCAGTAGTGTTACTAGCGGGAGGCCACGGGAGACCCAGTACTTC; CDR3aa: CASSVTSGRPRETQYF
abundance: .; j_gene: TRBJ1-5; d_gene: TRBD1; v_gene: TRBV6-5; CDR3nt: TGTGCCAGCAGCCCGACAGGGGGCAATCAGCCCCAGCATTTT; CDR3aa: CASSPTGGNQPQHF
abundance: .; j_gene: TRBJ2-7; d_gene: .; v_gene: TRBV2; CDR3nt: TGTGCCAGCAGTACGGACACATATCACTACGAGCAGTACTTC; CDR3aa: CASSTDTYHYEQYF
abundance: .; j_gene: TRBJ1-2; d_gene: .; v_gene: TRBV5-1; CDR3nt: TGCGCCAGCAGCCAGGGCCCTTCCGACTATGGCTACACCTTC; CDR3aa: CASSQGPSDYGYTF
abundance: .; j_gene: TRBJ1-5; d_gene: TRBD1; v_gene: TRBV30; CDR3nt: TGTGCCTGGGGGCAGGGGGGGCCCCAGCATTTT; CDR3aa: CAWGQGGPQHF
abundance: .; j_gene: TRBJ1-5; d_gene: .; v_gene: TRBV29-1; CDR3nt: TGCAGCGCCCACGCGGGAGGGAGGGGCAATCAGCCCCAGCATTTT; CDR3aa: CSAHAGGRGNQPQHF
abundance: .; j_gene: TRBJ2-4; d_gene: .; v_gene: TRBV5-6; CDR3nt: TGTGCCAGCAGCTCAGGAGGGGTAGCCAAAAACATTCAGTACTTC; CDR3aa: CASSSGGVAKNIQYF
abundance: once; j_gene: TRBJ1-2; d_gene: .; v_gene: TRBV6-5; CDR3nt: TGTGCCAGCAGGGGATCGGGACATTACTATGGCTACACCTTC; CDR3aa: CASRGSGHYYGYTF
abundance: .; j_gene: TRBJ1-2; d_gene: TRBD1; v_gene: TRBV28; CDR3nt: TGTGCCAGCAGTTTTTGGGGGGACAGGGACGGAGGCTACACCTTC; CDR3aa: CASSFWGDRDGGYTF
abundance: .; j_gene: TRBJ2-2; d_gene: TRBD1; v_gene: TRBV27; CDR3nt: TGTGCCAGCTGCCTAAAAGACAGGGGTTGGACCGGGGAGCTGTTTTTT; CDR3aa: CASCLKDRGWTGELFF
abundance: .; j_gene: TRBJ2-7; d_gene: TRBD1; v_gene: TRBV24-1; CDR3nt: TGTGCCACCAGTGATCAGGACAGGGGGCGGTACTTC; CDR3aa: CATSDQDRGRYF
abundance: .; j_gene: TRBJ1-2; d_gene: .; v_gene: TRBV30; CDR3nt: TGTGCCTGGAGTGGGGTTGGGGCAGGACGTCCACACTATGGCTACACCTTC; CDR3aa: CAWSGVGAGRPHYGYTF
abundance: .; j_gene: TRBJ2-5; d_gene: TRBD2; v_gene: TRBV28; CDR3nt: TGTGCCAGCAGTCTAGCGGGAGGGGCGACCCAGTACTTC; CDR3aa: CASSLAGGATQYF
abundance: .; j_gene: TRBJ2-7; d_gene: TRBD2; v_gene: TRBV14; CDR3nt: TGTGCCAGCAGCCAAGCCCTAGCGGGAGCATCGTTC; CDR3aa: CASSQALAGASF
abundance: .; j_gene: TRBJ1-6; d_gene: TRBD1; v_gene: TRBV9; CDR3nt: TGTGCCAGCTCCGGGACAGGGGAAAGTAATTCACCCCTCCACTTT; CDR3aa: CASSGTGESNSPLHF
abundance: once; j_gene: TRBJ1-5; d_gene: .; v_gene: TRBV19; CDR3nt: TGTGCCAGTACCAAGGAAGGGGTCGGCAATCAGCCCCAGCATTTT; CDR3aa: CASTKEGVGNQPQHF
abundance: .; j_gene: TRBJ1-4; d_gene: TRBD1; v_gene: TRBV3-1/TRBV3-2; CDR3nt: TGTGCCAGCAGCCCCGGGACAGCGACTGAAAAACTGTTTTTT; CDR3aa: CASSPGTATEKLFF
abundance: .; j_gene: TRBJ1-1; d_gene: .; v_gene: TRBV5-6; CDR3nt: TGTGCCAGCAGCTTGGCGGCTGAAGCTTTCTTT; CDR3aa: CASSLAAEAFF
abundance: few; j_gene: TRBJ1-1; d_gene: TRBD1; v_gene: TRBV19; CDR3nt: TGTGCCAGTACCATGACAGGGATGAACACTGAAGCTTTCTTT; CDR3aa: CASTMTGMNTEAFF
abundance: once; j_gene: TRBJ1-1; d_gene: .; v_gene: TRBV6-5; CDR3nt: TGTGCCGGAATCCGGGAGGAGTACACTGAAGCTTTCTTT; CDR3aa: CAGIREEYTEAFF
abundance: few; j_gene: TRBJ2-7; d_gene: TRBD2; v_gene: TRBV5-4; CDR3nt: TGTGCCAGCAGCCCCCGACTAGCGGGAGTCCGTACCTACGAGCAGTACTTC; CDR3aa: CASSPRLAGVRTYEQYF
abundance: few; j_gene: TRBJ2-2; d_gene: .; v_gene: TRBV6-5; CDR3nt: TGTGCCAGCAGTTACAACGGTCCCCTTCGGACCGGGGAGCTGTTTTTT; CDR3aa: CASSYNGPLRTGELFF
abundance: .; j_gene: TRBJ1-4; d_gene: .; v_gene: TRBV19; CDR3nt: TGTGCCAGTAGTATAGCCCTTCAGGGGAATAGTAATGAAAAACTGTTTTTT; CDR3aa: CASSIALQGNSNEKLFF
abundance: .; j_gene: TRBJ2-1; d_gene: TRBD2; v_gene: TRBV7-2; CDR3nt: TGTGCCAGCAGCTTAAGGACTAGGAACAATGAGCAGTTCTTC; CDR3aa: CASSLRTRNNEQFF
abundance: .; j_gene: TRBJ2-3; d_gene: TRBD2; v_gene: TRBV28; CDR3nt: TGTGCCAGCAGTTCGCTAGCGGGGGCCCTCACAGATACGCAGTATTTT; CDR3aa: CASSSLAGALTDTQYF
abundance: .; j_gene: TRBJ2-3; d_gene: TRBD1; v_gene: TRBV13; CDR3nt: TGTGCCAGCAGCTTCACCGGGACAGTTGACGATACGCAGTATTTT; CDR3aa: CASSFTGTVDDTQYF
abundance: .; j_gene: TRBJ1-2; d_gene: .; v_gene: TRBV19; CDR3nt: TGTGCCAGTAGTCCCGGAGTCTATGGCTACACCTTC; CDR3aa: CASSPGVYGYTF
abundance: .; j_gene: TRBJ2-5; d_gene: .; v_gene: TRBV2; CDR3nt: TGTGCCAGCCAGATTCTACTCCAGGCAATGAGGGGGGAGACCCAGTACTTC; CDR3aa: CASQILLQAMRGETQYF
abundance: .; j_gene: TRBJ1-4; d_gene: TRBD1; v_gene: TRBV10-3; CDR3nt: TGTGCCATCGGCCCAACAGGGGTGGCTAATGAAAAACTGTTTTTT; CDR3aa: CAIGPTGVANEKLFF
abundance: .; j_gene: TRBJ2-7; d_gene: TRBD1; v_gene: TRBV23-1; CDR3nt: TGCGCCAGCAGTCAGTCCGACAGGGTATACTCCTACGAGCAGTACTTC; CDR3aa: CASSQSDRVYSYEQYF
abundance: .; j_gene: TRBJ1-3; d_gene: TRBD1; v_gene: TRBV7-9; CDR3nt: TGTGCCAGCAGCCCGGGACAGGGATTCTTCTCTGGAAACACCATATATTTT; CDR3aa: CASSPGQGFFSGNTIYF
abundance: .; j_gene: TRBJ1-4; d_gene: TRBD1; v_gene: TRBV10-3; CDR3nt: TGTGCCATCAGTGAGTCCCGGGACAGGGATGAAAAACTGTTTTTT; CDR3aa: CAISESRDRDEKLFF
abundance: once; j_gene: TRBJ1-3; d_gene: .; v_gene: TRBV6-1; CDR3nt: TGTGCCAGCAGTGAGGAGGGAAACACCATATATTTT; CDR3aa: CASSEEGNTIYF